One sample yielded the 14 T cell receptor beta chains listed below, sequenced in a study of T cells in Graves' hyperthyroidism and ophthalmopathy. Researchers took RNA transcripts and amplified the TCR beta CDR3 regions from them. First-round RT-PCR with HTBI primers amplified the TCR CDR3 region. TCRdb re-called the multiplex PCR reads with MiXCR, one entry per CDR3 protein. The table shows about 520,000 distinct CDR3 sequences, with roughly 20% occurring only once. The sample taken for sequencing was blood. These receptors originate from a man younger than 35 with Graves' hyperthyroidism.

To note about this clonotype: A much more abundant neighbour one base away suggests this may be a read error. No conserved phenylalanine or tryptophan is present at the end of the CDR3, so a read error is the likely explanation. This rearrangement joins TRBV6-1 to TRBJ1-5; 7 bases are shared with TRBD1. The CDR3 is 16 residues long. Trimming removed 5 bases from V and 3 bases from J; junction bases left unmatched: 10. CDR1 is MNHNS, CDR2 SASEGT, per germline. This CDR3 reads CASSPRTGVVNQPQHY. In DNA form, the CDR3 reads TGTGCCAGCAGTCCTCGGACAGGTGTTGTCAATCAGCCCCAGCATTAT.

J is TRBJ1-1 and V is TRBV20-1; unclear D gene. The CDR3 is 13 amino acids. V gave up 3 bases and J gave up 6 bases, with 14 bases separating them. CDR1 is DFQATT and CDR2 is SNEGSKA in the germline V gene (reference sequence). In nucleotides, the CDR3 is TGCAGTGCTAGTGGCATAAGGGTCCCTGAAGCTTTCTTT. Translation gives CSASGIRVPEAFF.

This clonotype was detected ten times or more. This sequence joins TRBV4-1 and TRBJ2-7, with TRBD1 as a possible D gene (5 bases). Germline values: CDR1 MGHRA, CDR2 YSYEKL. The CDR3 extends over 13 amino acids. V lost 1 base and J 5 bases, leaving 9 bases between the germline ends. CDR3: CASSQGFRDEQYF. In DNA form, the CDR3 reads TGCGCCAGCAGCCAAGGATTCAGGGACGAGCAGTACTTC.

The chain combines TRBV12-3 or TRBV12-4 with TRBJ1-5; D is unresolved. The CDR3 has 11 residues. Trimming cost V 7 bases and J 13 bases, with 14 bases left between them. Here the CDR3 reads CASTVAGPQHF. CDR3 in DNA: TGTGCCAGCACCGTGGCTGGACCTCAGCATTTT.

This clonotype was seen many times. The chain is built from TRBV15 and TRBJ2-5, with 9 nucleotides matching TRBD2. V lost 5 bases, J lost 5 bases, and 3 bases stayed unmatched. The CDR3 covers 13 residues. The germline CDR1 and CDR2 sequences are LNHNV and YYDKDF (reference sequence). This CDR3 is CATSGGGAETQYF. The CDR3 DNA reads TGTGCCACCAGCGGCGGGGGGGCCGAGACCCAGTACTTC.

The chain employs TRBV20-1 and TRBJ2-7, with unresolved D. This CDR3 has 11 residues. Germline V gene data show CDR1 as DFQATT and CDR2 as SNEGSKA (reference sequence). V lost 0 bases, J lost 5 bases, and 5 bases lay in between. The DNA for the CDR3 is TGCAGTGCTAGAGATTACCACGAGCAGTACTTC. Translating it yields CSARDYHEQYF.

J is TRBJ1-2 and V is TRBV20-1; the D is unclear. This CDR3 is 11 amino acids long. Looked up from germline, CDR1 is DFQATT and CDR2 is SNEGSKA (reference sequence). V was shortened by 3 bases and J by 8 bases, with 10 bases between the two germline ends. CDR3 in amino acids: CSARGKYGYTF. The CDR3 DNA sequence: TGCAGTGCTAGGGGCAAATACGGCTACACCTTC.

This chain connects TRBV7-8 to TRBJ1-5; D is uncertain. The length of the CDR3 is 11 residues. Germline lookup yields CDR1 SGHVS and CDR2 FQNEAQ. The CDR3, as DNA: TGTGAGGTGGGAGGGAATCAGCCCCAGCATTTT. Translated, it gives CEVGGNQPQHF.

On this clonotype: An end of the junction does not agree with germline; a read error may underlie this. J is TRBJ2-7 and V is TRBV19; no reliable D call. The germline CDR1 and CDR2 sequences are LNHDA and SQIVND (reference sequence). The CDR3 covers 14 residues. CDR3 loop: CASSIVGPSYEQHF. DNA for the CDR3: TGTGCCAGTAGTATTGTGGGTCCCTCCTACGAGCAGCACTTC.

This clonotype was counted many times. This CDR3 is CASSVTGSGTEAFF. CDR3 coding DNA: TGCGCCAGCAGCGTGACAGGGTCGGGGACTGAAGCTTTCTTT. This chain links TRBV5-1 with TRBJ1-1; 7 bases line up with TRBD1. Unmatched junction bases numbered 8, after V lost 4 bases and J lost 5 bases. There are 14 residues in the CDR3. Per germline, CDR1 SGHRS and CDR2 YFSETQ.

This clonotype appeared many times. This chain links TRBV6-4 with TRBJ1-5, with D possibly matching TRBD1 (6 bases). This CDR3 is built from 17 residues. The V end lost 8 bases, the J end lost 5 bases, and 25 bases lay between the germline ends. CDR1 and CDR2 from the germline V gene are MRHNA and SNTAGT. The CDR3 DNA is TGTGCCAGCCTACCCTTGTGGTGGGGGCGAGTGGATCAGCCCCAGCATTTT. Protein product: CASLPLWWGRVDQPQHF.

This clonotype has only a few counts. The chain uses TRBV12-3 or TRBV12-4 and TRBJ2-2, with TRBD2 as a possible D gene (6 bases). This CDR3 has 15 residues. V shed 6 bases and J shed 6 bases, with 17 bases lying between them. CDR3 region: CASSLGRGSAGELFF. CDR3 nucleotides: TGTGCCAGCAGCCTAGGGCGGGGATCGGCCGGGGAGCTGTTTTTT.

Of note for this clonotype: This could be a read error, since a much larger clone is one nucleotide away. The rearrangement links TRBV4-1 to TRBJ1-2; the match to TRBD1 covers 8 bases. CDR3 length: 14 residues. The germline gives CDR1 MGHRA, CDR2 YSYEKL. The CDR3: CASSPGGSVYGDTF. The CDR3 nucleotides are TGCGCCAGCAGCCCAGGGGGCAGTGTCTATGGCGACACCTTC.

At least ten counts were recorded for this clonotype. V gene TRBV12-3 or TRBV12-4 combines with J gene TRBJ1-2; D is unresolved. Between the trimmed V and J ends, which lost 6 bases and 4 bases, there was a span of 12 bases. This CDR3 has 13 residues. CDR3 sequence reads: CASSSERFYGYTF. CDR3 DNA sequence: TGTGCCAGCAGCAGCGAGAGGTTCTATGGCTACACCTTC.